This T cell receptor beta chain stems from a study of read filtering for tumor transcriptome and immune sequencing. Study summary: Per sample, TCR-region reads ranged about 4 to 10.27 million by IR-seq, roughly 75 to 1,400 by RNA-seq. Findings and limits, study-wide: Without single-read clonotypes, shared clonotype proportions correlated more between IR-seq and RNA-seq. Sorted CD138-negative bone marrow cells were not purified T cells. Single-read clonotypes: about 82% of IR-seq clonotypes (around 3.4% of reads), 74.6% of RNA-seq clonotypes (roughly 49% of reads).

Concerning this clonotype: Antigen specificity is unknown.

Molecular barcoded adaptors covering alpha/delta and beta/gamma chains were used on roughly 400 ng RNA. TCRdb recomputed calls from the reads with MiXCR, one row per CDR3 protein. The sample includes some 50,000 distinct CDR3 sequences, around 21% seen only once; the top ten take 30% to 45%. Trimming took 4 bases from V and 1 from J, leaving 4 bases between them. The CDR3 covers 12 residues. Germline loops: CDR1 LNHDA, CDR2 SQIVND (reference sequence). The sequenced material came from a population of CD138-negative cells sorted from bone marrow. This clonotype was obtained from a donor over 35 with multiple myeloma. The rearrangement uses TRBV19 and TRBJ1-1; D is unresolved. The CDR3 loop reads CASSSWNTEAFF. The CDR3 DNA sequence: TGTGCCAGTAGTAGCTGGAACACTGAAGCTTTCTTT.